This T cell receptor beta chain is from a study of T cell responses to AZD1222 COVID-19 vaccine. Study findings and constraints: Following two doses of AZD1222, Spike-specific TCR breadth and depth rose.

Generated by immunoSEQ multiplex PCR, the TCRdb table keeps only in-frame clones and is missing some. Among just under 95,000 clones listed, under 95% were seen once. Of note for this clone: What it binds is unknown.

The CDR3 has 14 residues. Trimming removed 4 bases at V and 0 bases at J, with 10 bases between. Germline V CDR1 and CDR2: GTSNPN, SVGIG (reference sequence). This rearrangement joins TRBV30 to TRBJ1-3, with no clear D. The sequence was obtained from an adult in good health. The sequencing here drew on peripheral blood, taken on day 0 of AZD1222 vaccination. The CDR3 DNA is TGTGCCTGGATCCCCCCGGGCTCTGGAAACACCATATATTTT. Translation gives CAWIPPGSGNTIYF.